The rows below give T cell receptor beta chains drawn from one sample of a study of OX40 agonist ivuxolimab in advanced cancers. Sequenced by immunoSEQ multiplex PCR; TCRdb stores in-frame clones only, minus some. This sample has nearly 65,000 clones; roughly nine tenths occur once, and the top ten carry 3.5% to 5%. Source: CD4+ or CD8+ T cells sorted from blood, taken in a trial of the OX40 agonist ivuxolimab. These receptors were taken from an adult with an advanced solid tumor such as melanoma, head and neck, liver or kidney cancer. The CDR3 runs from the conserved cysteine through the conserved F or W. A D gene is named only where the DNA matches it firmly. Where a row states a size, it is once, few, many or the class of an expanded clone; other rows omit it.

clone_size,v_call,j_call,d_call,cdr3_aa,cdr3_nt
few,TRBV29-1,TRBJ2-3,-,CSVAYQGSTQYF,TGCAGCGTTGCTTACCAGGGAAGTACGCAGTATTTT
few,TRBV27,TRBJ1-4,-,CASSYSLQGKLFF,TGTGCCAGCAGTTACAGTCTTCAGGGTAAACTGTTTTTT
few,TRBV28,TRBJ1-5,TRBD1,CASSLYRGANQPQHF,TGTGCCAGCAGCCTCTACAGGGGAGCGAATCAGCCCCAGCATTTT
-,TRBV6-5,TRBJ2-5,-,CASSFFAGEETQYF,TGTGCCAGCAGTTTTTTCGCGGGTGAGGAGACCCAGTACTTC
-,TRBV28,TRBJ1-5,-,CASSLWDGNQPQHF,TGTGCCAGCAGTTTATGGGACGGTAATCAGCCCCAGCATTTT
-,TRBV6-5,TRBJ1-5,-,CASSYLNSNQPQHF,TGTGCCAGCAGTTATCTGAATAGCAATCAGCCCCAGCATTTT
once,TRBV6-5,TRBJ1-2,TRBD1,CASSPGQGRGYTF,TGTGCCAGCAGTCCTGGACAGGGCCGTGGCTACACCTTC
-,TRBV6-5,TRBJ2-5,TRBD1,CASSWFQGEETQYF,TGTGCCAGCAGTTGGTTCCAGGGGGAGGAGACCCAGTACTTC
-,TRBV4-1,TRBJ2-2,TRBD1,CASSQRTGERGGELFF,TGCGCCAGCAGCCAACGGACAGGGGAGAGAGGCGGGGAGCTGTTTTTT
-,TRBV30,TRBJ1-1,-,CAWSLQGNTEAFF,TGTGCCTGGAGCTTACAGGGGAACACTGAAGCTTTCTTT
-,TRBV7-6,TRBJ2-3,TRBD2,CASSLPAGGTDTQYF,TGTGCCAGCAGCTTACCAGCGGGAGGCACAGATACGCAGTATTTT
once,TRBV4-3,TRBJ2-7,-,CASSQVRDSYYEQYF,TGCGCCAGCAGCCAAGTGCGAGACAGCTACTACGAGCAGTACTTC
-,TRBV7-9,TRBJ1-1,TRBD1,CASSSGTALNTEAFF,TGTGCCAGCAGCTCCGGGACAGCTTTAAACACTGAAGCTTTCTTT
-,TRBV7-9,TRBJ2-1,-,CASSLVPGGRSYNEQFF,TGTGCCAGCAGCTTAGTGCCCGGGGGCCGATCCTACAATGAGCAGTTCTTC
-,TRBV19,TRBJ2-1,TRBD2,CATNLAGGYNEQFF,TGTGCCACCAATCTAGCGGGAGGATACAATGAGCAGTTCTTC
once,TRBV4-3,TRBJ1-2,-,CASSQDSPGLYYGYTF,TGCGCCAGCAGCCAAGATAGCCCAGGGCTTTACTATGGCTACACCTTC
-,TRBV11-2,TRBJ2-7,TRBD2,CASTLWQLAGDEQYF,TGTGCCAGCACCCTCTGGCAACTAGCGGGAGACGAGCAGTACTTC
-,TRBV7-9,TRBJ2-7,-,CASSSIQTGEQYF,TGTGCCAGCAGCTCAATTCAGACAGGCGAGCAGTACTTC
-,TRBV9,TRBJ2-3,TRBD2,CASSPWTSEITDTQYF,TGTGCCAGCAGCCCTTGGACTAGCGAGATTACAGATACGCAGTATTTT
-,TRBV19,TRBJ2-3,-,CASTGQAHTDTQYF,TGTGCCAGTACAGGGCAAGCCCACACAGATACGCAGTATTTT
-,TRBV28,TRBJ2-7,-,CASSLGAGTYEQYF,TGTGCCAGCAGTTTGGGGGCCGGGACCTACGAGCAGTACTTC
medium-sized,TRBV6-1,TRBJ2-1,TRBD1,CASSEPGTGGNEQFF,TGTGCCAGCAGTGAACCAGGGACAGGGGGCAATGAGCAGTTCTTC
-,TRBV5-6,TRBJ2-7,-,CASNMGGLLYEQYF,TGTGCCAGCAACATGGGGGGGCTGCTCTACGAGCAGTACTTC
-,TRBV27,TRBJ1-6,-,CASRAGAYGTYNSPLHF,TGTGCCAGCAGGGCGGGGGCCTATGGGACTTATAATTCACCCCTCCACTTT
once,TRBV28,TRBJ1-1,-,CASSFRVPEAFF,TGTGCCAGCAGTTTCAGGGTCCCTGAAGCTTTCTTT
-,TRBV7-9,TRBJ1-1,-,CASSTGNTEAFF,TGTGCCAGCAGCACAGGTAACACTGAAGCTTTCTTT
-,TRBV5-8,TRBJ2-4,TRBD1,CASSLKPGQEVTIQYF,TGTGCCAGCAGCCTAAAACCGGGACAGGAGGTTACCATTCAGTACTTC
-,TRBV4-1,TRBJ2-7,-,CASSPLVGGYREQYF,TGCGCCAGCAGCCCCCTGGTGGGAGGTTATCGGGAGCAGTACTTC
-,TRBV27,TRBJ1-5,-,CASSSLIPVSNQPQHF,TGTGCCAGCAGCAGTTTAATCCCAGTCAGCAATCAGCCCCAGCATTTT